The 8 T cell receptor beta chains below were found in one sample sequenced in a study of shared clonotypes between healthy human individuals. The protocol was immunoSEQ multiplex PCR, while the TCRdb copy is restricted to in-frame clones and leaves out a portion. The table has some 2,400,000 clones, 95% seen once. The sequencing input was naive CD4+ T cells sorted from blood. Sample subset: CD45RA+ positively selected. These receptors were taken from a man between 18 and 35 years old in good health.

V and J are TRBV10-3 and TRBJ2-7; 13 nucleotides align to TRBD2. Germline CDR1 reads ENHRY; CDR2 reads SYGVKD. V trimming: 5 bases; J trimming: 5 bases; junction bases outside the gene matches: 6. The CDR3 is 15 amino acids. The CDR3 coding sequence is TGTGCCATCAGTCCTACTAGCGGGGGGGCCCACGAGCAGTACTTC. Translation: CAISPTSGGAHEQYF.

The V and J genes are TRBV27 and TRBJ1-5; D gene ambiguous. The V end was cut by 4 bases, the J end by 4 bases, with 11 bases between. The germline CDR1 and CDR2 sequences are MNHEY and SMNVEV (reference sequence). The CDR3 totals 14 residues. CDR3 sequence reads: CASSSDGPNQPQHF. Here the CDR3 DNA reads TGTGCCAGCAGTTCAGACGGCCCGAATCAGCCCCAGCATTTT.

The rearrangement links TRBV6-5 to TRBJ1-5; D gene uncertain. Germline-derived CDR1 and CDR2 are MNHEY and SVGAGI. The CDR3 is 14 residues long. V lost 0 bases and J 2 bases, leaving 5 bases between the germline ends. The CDR3: CASSYSDGNQPQHF. The CDR3 coding sequence is TGTGCCAGCAGTTACTCGGACGGCAATCAGCCCCAGCATTTT.

The CDR3 loop is CASSYSQGARLFF. Written as DNA, the CDR3 is TGTGCCAGCAGTTACTCACAGGGGGCGCGTCTGTTCTTC. The rearrangement links TRBV6-5 to TRBJ2-1; TRBD1 aligns across 9 bases. Germline V gene data show CDR1 as MNHEY and CDR2 as SVGAGI. This CDR3 contains 13 residues. Losses at the gene ends were 0 bases for V and 15 bases for J; bases not matched to a gene: 6.

This CDR3 reads CASSSPAGTTVYEQYF. The CDR3 DNA is TGCGCCAGCAGCTCCCCAGCGGGGACAACAGTCTACGAGCAGTACTTC. The V gene is TRBV5-1, the J gene TRBJ2-7; TRBD2 might be the D (7 bases). This CDR3 has 16 residues. The V end was cut by 3 bases, the J end by 3 bases, with 19 bases between. Looked up from germline, CDR1 is SGHRS and CDR2 is YFSETQ.

The V call is TRBV5-4, the J call TRBJ2-3, with a tentative D call TRBD1 (7 bases). V was cut by 6 bases and J by 3 bases, with 14 bases left in between. CDR1 SGHNT and CDR2 YYREEE come from the germline V gene (reference sequence). CDR3 length equals 14 residues. The CDR3 loop reads CASIRQGGTDTQYF. In DNA, the CDR3 is TGTGCCAGCATAAGACAGGGAGGAACAGATACGCAGTATTTT.

Turning to this clone: The same CDR3 also results from other DNA sequences found in this sample. The chain has TRBV5-4 and TRBJ2-1, with a weak D call TRBD1 (6 bases). Germline CDR1 SGHNT, CDR2 YYREEE (reference sequence). The V and J ends lost 4 bases and 0 bases respectively, with 14 bases between them. The CDR3 length is 16 residues. The CDR3 is CASSLGGPSSYNEQFF. In DNA form, the CDR3 reads TGTGCCAGCAGCCTTGGGGGCCCCAGCTCCTACAATGAGCAGTTCTTC.

CDR3 protein: CASSLQGTNTGELFF. In DNA form, the CDR3 reads TGTGCCAGCAGCTTGCAGGGGACGAACACCGGGGAGCTGTTTTTT. The chain combines TRBV5-4 with TRBJ2-2, with a weak D call TRBD1 (6 bases). The CDR3 extends over 15 amino acids. V lost 1 base and J 0 bases, leaving 7 bases between the germline ends. The germline gives CDR1 SGHNT, CDR2 YYREEE (reference sequence). The entire variable domain, with the rest obtained from reference TRBV5-4 and TRBJ2-2, is as follows: ETGVTQSPTHLIKTRGQQVTLRCSSQSGHNTVSWYQQALGQGPQFIFQYYREEENGRGNFPPRFSGLQFPNYSSELNVNALELDDSALYLCASSLQGTNTGELFFGEGSRLTVL.